This T cell receptor (beta chain) derives from a study of T cells in Graves' hyperthyroidism and ophthalmopathy. This clonotype showed up just a few times. Its specificity is unknown. Patients were excluded for uncontrolled infection, other autoimmune disease, pregnancy or lactation. Study conclusions and caveats: A model using 13 V-J features told ophthalmopathy apart from stable hyperthyroidism.

Trimming pared 5 bases from V and 4 bases from J, leaving 17 bases between. Germline lookup yields CDR1 LNHDA and CDR2 SQIVND (reference sequence). The CDR3 covers 15 residues. Researchers amplified the TCR beta CDR3 regions from RNA transcripts. Using the HTBI primer set, a first-round RT-PCR was run on the TCR CDR3. Each CDR3 protein is one row after TCRdb ran MiXCR on the multiplex PCR reads. Among 600,000 to 700,000 distinct CDR3 sequences listed, less than 45% were seen once. Sequencing input: peripheral blood or thyroid tissue (not recorded which). The chain joins TRBV19 to TRBJ2-5; D uncertain. This receptor was identified in an adult man with Graves' disease, either hyperthyroidism or ophthalmopathy (not recorded which). Here the CDR3 DNA reads TGTGCCAGTAGTCTCGGAGTAGACGGTGGAGAGACCCAGTACTTC. This codes for CASSLGVDGGETQYF.